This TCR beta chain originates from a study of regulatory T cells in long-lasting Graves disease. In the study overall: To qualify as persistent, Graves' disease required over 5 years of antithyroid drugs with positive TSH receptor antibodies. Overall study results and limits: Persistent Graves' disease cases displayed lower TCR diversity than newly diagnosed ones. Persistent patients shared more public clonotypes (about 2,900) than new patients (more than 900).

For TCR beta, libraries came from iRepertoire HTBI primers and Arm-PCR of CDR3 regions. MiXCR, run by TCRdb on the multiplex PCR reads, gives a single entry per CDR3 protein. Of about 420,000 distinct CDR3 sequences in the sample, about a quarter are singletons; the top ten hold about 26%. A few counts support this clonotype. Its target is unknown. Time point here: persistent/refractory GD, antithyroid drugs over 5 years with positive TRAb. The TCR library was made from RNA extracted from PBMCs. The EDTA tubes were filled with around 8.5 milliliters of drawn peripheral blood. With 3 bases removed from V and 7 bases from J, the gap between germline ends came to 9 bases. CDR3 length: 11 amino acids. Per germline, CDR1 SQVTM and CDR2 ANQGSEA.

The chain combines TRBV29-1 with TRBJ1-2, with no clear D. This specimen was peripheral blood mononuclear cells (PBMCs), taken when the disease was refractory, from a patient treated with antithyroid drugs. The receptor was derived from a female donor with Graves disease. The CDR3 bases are TGCAGCGTTGAGTGGGTCATTGGCTACACCTTC. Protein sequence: CSVEWVIGYTF.